This T cell receptor beta chain was sequenced for a study of CD8 T cells in Susac syndrome (dated by TCRdb to the late 2010s). For the study in its entirety: The study used repertoire sequencing to test whether antigen drove CD8+ T cell activation and differentiation in Susac syndrome.

From the cysteine through the phenylalanine, the CDR3 covers 13 amino acids. Here the CDR3 DNA is all that survives: 39 bases in frame from base 1. V lost 1 base and J lost 6 bases; the stretch between them is 9 bases long. Taken from the germline V gene (reference sequence), the CDR1 and CDR2 loops are GTSNPN and SVGIG. Overall results and qualifications from the work: The study acknowledged that relatively few individuals were included in the TCR sequencing and HLA analysis.

RNA was extracted using the RNeasy kit, and roughly 0.5 to 1 microgram was reverse transcribed with random hexamers. TCR beta CDR3 regions were amplified with the immunoSEQ multiplex PCR assay covering 54 Vbeta and 13 Jbeta segments. PCR amplification bias was corrected by using a synthetic template baseline for primer optimization and computational correction. In the source study's methods: Only productive sequences were kept, with reads annotated to V, D and J genes according to IMGT and analyzed in immunoSEQ Analyzer. Clonality was calculated as one minus the Shannon entropy normalized by log2 of the number of productive unique sequences. Public and private clones were assessed among the 100 most prevalent clones of each patient and control. Susac-specific clones were defined as absent from healthy and MS cohorts, roughly 1,100 published viral clones and other ImmuneACCESS disease sequences. TCRdb reprocessed the public reads (quality trimming at Q25 with fastp, clone calling with MiXCR) and kept in-frame beta chains. Every CDR3 protein is listed once, alongside the most common genes and DNA of its rows. TCRdb, not the original authors, processed these V and J calls. This sample lists 120,000 to 150,000 distinct CDR3 sequences; approximately 93% were detected once. Of the sample, over 0.07% falls within the top ten clones.

Remarks on this clonotype: Its antigen specificity is not known. The record has no base qualities; no much larger clone is one base away.

Peripheral blood CD8+ and CD4+ T cells from healthy donors, Susac syndrome patients and multiple sclerosis patients were profiled by high-throughput TCR beta sequencing. Healthy donors were included as age- and sex-matched controls. Bulk CD8+ and CD4+ T cells were purified by magnetic negative isolation, while CD8+ TEMRA cells were enriched using FACS. Blood was drawn into EDTA tubes, processed within 24 hours, and PBMCs were isolated by density gradient centrifugation. PBMCs intended for TCR sequencing were frozen in liquid nitrogen and were later thawed in a 37 degrees C water bath. Purity of sorted or isolated CD4+, CD8+ and CD8+ TEMRA cells was at least 90%.

Sequenced sample: CD4+ T cells from PBMCs. The sequence was collected from a human donor in good health. This chain is built from TRBV30 and TRBJ1-4; the D gene is perhaps TRBD1, on 5 matching bases. Here the CDR3 is given as CAWSGGVDEKLFF. The nucleotide sequence is TGTGCCTGGAGTGGAGGGGTTGATGAAAAACTGTTTTTT.